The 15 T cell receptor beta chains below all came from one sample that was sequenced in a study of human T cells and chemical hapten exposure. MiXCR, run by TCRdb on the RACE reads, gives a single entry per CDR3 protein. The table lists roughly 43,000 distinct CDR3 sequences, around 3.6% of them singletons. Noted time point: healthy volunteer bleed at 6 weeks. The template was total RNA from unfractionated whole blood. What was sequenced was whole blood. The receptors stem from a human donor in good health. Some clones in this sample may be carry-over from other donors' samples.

As DNA, the CDR3 is TGCAGCGCGCAAGACGGGATGAACACTGAAGCTTTCTTT. Translated: CSAQDGMNTEAFF. The rearrangement uses TRBV29-1 and TRBJ1-1; D unclear. This CDR3 contains 13 residues. The V gene lost 7 bases and the J gene lost 0 bases, with 12 bases spanning the gap. Germline-derived CDR1 and CDR2 are SQVTM and ANQGSEA.

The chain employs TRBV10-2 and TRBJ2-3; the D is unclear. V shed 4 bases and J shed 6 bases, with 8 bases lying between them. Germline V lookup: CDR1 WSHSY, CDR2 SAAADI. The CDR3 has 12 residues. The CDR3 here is CASSGLKDTQYF. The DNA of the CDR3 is TGCGCCAGCAGTGGACTGAAGGATACGCAGTATTTT.

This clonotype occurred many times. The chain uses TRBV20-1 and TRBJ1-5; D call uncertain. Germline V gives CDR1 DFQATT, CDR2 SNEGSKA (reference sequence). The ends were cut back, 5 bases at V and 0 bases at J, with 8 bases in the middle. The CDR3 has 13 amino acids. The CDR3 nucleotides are TGCAGTGCTGTGGTTTATAGCAATCAGCCCCAGCATTTT. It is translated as CSAVVYSNQPQHF.

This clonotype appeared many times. The CDR3 here is CASRAAGGGTDTQYF. The CDR3 nucleotides are TGTGCCAGCAGGGCAGCGGGAGGCGGGACAGATACGCAGTATTTT. The rearrangement uses TRBV9 and TRBJ2-3; TRBD2 agrees at 9 bases. The CDR3 is 15 amino acids. J lost 3 bases, V lost 5 bases, and 7 bases had no gene match. Germline CDR1 is SGDLS and CDR2 is YYNGEE. Based on the CDR3 plus reference TRBV9 and TRBJ2-3, the full variable domain is DSGVTQTPKHLITATGQRVTLRCSPRSGDLSVYWYQQSLDQGLQFLIQYYNGEERAKGNILERFSAQQFPDLHSELNLSSLELGDSALYFCASRAAGGGTDTQYFGPGTRLTVL.

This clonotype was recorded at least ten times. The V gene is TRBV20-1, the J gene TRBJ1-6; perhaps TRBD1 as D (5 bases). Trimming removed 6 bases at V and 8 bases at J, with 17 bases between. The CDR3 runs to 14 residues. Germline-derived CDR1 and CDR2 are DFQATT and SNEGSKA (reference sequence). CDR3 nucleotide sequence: TGCAGTGCCTCAGGGCTTTTTGAGGATTCACCCCTCCACTTT. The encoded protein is CSASGLFEDSPLHF.

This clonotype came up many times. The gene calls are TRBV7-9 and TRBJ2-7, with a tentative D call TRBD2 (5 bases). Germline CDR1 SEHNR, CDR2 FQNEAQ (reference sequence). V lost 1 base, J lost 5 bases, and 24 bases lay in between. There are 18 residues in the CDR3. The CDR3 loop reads CASSLGGSAAAEKDEQYF. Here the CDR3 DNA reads TGTGCCAGCAGCTTAGGAGGTAGCGCGGCGGCAGAAAAAGACGAGCAGTACTTC.

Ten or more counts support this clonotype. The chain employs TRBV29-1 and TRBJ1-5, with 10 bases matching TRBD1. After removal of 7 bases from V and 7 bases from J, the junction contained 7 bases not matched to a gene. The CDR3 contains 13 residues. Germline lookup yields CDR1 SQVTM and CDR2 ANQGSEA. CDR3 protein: CSAAQTGGQPQHF. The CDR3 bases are TGCAGCGCTGCTCAGACAGGGGGCCAGCCCCAGCATTTT.

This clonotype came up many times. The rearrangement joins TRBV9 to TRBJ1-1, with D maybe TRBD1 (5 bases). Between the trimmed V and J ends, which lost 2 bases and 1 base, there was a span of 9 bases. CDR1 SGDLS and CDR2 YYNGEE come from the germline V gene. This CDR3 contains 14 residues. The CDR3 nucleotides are TGTGCCAGCAGCGTGACCGGACAGAACACTGAAGCTTTCTTT. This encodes CASSVTGQNTEAFF.

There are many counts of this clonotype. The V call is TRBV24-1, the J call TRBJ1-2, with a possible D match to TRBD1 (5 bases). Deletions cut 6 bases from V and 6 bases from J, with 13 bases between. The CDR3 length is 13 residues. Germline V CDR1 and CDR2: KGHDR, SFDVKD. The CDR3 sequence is CATSYNQGNGYTF. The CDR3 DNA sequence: TGTGCCACCAGTTACAACCAGGGAAATGGCTACACCTTC.

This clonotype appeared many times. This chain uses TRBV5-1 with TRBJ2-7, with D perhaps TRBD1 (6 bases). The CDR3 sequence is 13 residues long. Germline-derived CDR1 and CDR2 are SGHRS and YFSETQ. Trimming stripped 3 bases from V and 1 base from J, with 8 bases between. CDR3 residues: CASSSDSSYEQYF. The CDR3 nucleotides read TGCGCCAGCAGCTCGGACAGTTCCTACGAGCAGTACTTC.

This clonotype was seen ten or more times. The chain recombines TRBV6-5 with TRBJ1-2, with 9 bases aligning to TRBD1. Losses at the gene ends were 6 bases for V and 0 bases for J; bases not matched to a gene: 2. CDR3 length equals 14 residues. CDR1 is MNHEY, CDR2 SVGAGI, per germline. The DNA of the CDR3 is TGTGCCAGCAGGGGACAGGGAGCTAACTATGGCTACACCTTC. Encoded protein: CASRGQGANYGYTF.

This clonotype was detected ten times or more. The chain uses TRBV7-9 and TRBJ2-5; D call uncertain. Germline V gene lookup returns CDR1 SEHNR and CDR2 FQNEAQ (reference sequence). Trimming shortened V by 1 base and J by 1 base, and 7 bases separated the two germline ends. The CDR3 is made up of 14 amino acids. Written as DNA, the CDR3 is TGTGCCAGCAGCTTAGAGGGTTCCCAAGAGACCCAGTACTTC. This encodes CASSLEGSQETQYF.

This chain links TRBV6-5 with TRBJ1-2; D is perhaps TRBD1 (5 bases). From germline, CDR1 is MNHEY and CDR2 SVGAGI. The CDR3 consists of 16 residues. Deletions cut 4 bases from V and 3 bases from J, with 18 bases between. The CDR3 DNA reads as TGTGCCAGCAGTTGGTTGACAGTCCGGGGGGACTATGGCTACACCTTC. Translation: CASSWLTVRGDYGYTF.

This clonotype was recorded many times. CDR3 coding DNA: TGTGCCAGCAGTGCCCAACCACCCCCGGGACGGAAAGAGACCCAGTACTTC. It specifies CASSAQPPPGRKETQYF. J is TRBJ2-5 and V is TRBV27; perhaps D is TRBD1 or TRBD2 (5 bases each). V lost 5 bases to trimming and J lost 3 bases, with 22 bases between them. The length of the CDR3 is 17 residues. Germline V gene lookup returns CDR1 MNHEY and CDR2 SMNVEV (reference sequence).

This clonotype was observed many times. CDR3 sequence reads: CASSSNPSEGYTF. DNA for the CDR3: TGTGCCAGCAGTTCCAACCCATCGGAGGGCTACACCTTC. The chain couples TRBV28 to TRBJ1-2; D not certain. Trimming took off 4 bases at V and 8 bases at J, with 14 bases between the two ends. CDR1 and CDR2 (germline): MDHEN, SYDVKM. The CDR3 sequence is 13 residues long.